Below, 12 T cell receptor beta chains from the same sample are listed, as sequenced in a study of lymphopenia after photon versus proton radiotherapy. Here immunoSEQ multiplex PCR was the method, and the copy in TCRdb shows in-frame clones only, minus some. The data contain 25,000 to 35,000 clones, approximately 90% of them singletons. The starting material was peripheral blood, obtained from a patient treated with proton-based radiotherapy. These TCRs come from an older woman with cholangiocarcinoma. Some clones in this sample may be carry-over from other donors' samples.

V and J are TRBV30 and TRBJ1-1, with D possibly being TRBD1 (5 bases). CDR3 length: 11 residues. Trimming took off 2 bases at V and 10 bases at J, with 11 bases between the two ends. Per germline, CDR1 GTSNPN and CDR2 SVGIG (reference sequence). The CDR3 DNA reads TGTGCCTGGAGTTCCATCGGGGGAGCTTTCTTT. This codes for CAWSSIGGAFF. The variable domain in full, with the rest retrieved from reference TRBV30 and TRBJ1-1, is SQTIHQWPATLVQPVGSPLSLECTVEGTSNPNLYWYRQAAGRGLQLLFYSVGIGQISSEVPQNLSASRPQDRQFILSSKKLLLSDSGFYLCAWSSIGGAFFGQGTRLTVV.

The table lists this clone with a count of one. The chain couples TRBV6-1 to TRBJ1-5, with TRBD1 identical over 9 bases. Germline CDR1 MNHNS, CDR2 SASEGT. The CDR3 sequence is 16 residues long. V dropped 2 bases and J dropped 1; count of bases not matched to a gene: 3. CDR3 DNA: TGTGCCAGCAGTGAATGGGGACAGGGAAGCAATCAGCCCCAGCATTTT. Its translation is CASSEWGQGSNQPQHF.

The rearrangement joins TRBV28 to TRBJ2-1; perhaps TRBD2 as D (6 bases). V dropped 3 bases and J dropped 4 bases, with 13 bases sitting between them. The germline V gene encodes CDR1 MDHEN and CDR2 SYDVKM. CDR3 size: 15 residues. DNA for the CDR3: TGTGCCAGCAGTTTGGGCAGCGGGCCGTACAATGAGCAGTTCTTC. It encodes CASSLGSGPYNEQFF.

This clone occurred a few times. This chain uses TRBV29-1 with TRBJ2-1; 8 bases match TRBD1. The CDR3 is 12 amino acids. V dropped 8 bases and J dropped 8; count of bases not matched to a gene: 8. Germline values: CDR1 SQVTM, CDR2 ANQGSEA. CDR3 sequence reads: CSFQTGVDEQFF. The DNA for the CDR3 is TGCAGCTTCCAGACAGGGGTTGATGAGCAGTTCTTC.

The J gene is TRBJ2-5, the V gene TRBV9; 7 nucleotides line up with TRBD1. The CDR3 is 15 residues long. With 1 base clipped from V and 2 bases from J, the junction kept 5 bases outside the gene matches. Germline lookup yields CDR1 SGDLS and CDR2 YYNGEE. The CDR3: CASSVSGDRQETQYF. CDR3 in DNA: TGTGCCAGCAGCGTAAGTGGGGACAGACAAGAGACCCAGTACTTC.

The CDR3 DNA reads as TGTGCCAGCAGCGTAGCCCAAGCGGGAGGAATTCGGTCCGGGGAGCTGTTTTTT. Protein sequence: CASSVAQAGGIRSGELFF. The genes are TRBV9 and TRBJ2-2; TRBD2 matches 9 bases. This CDR3 spans 18 amino acids. CDR1 and CDR2 from the germline V gene are SGDLS and YYNGEE. V shed 0 bases, J shed 6 bases, and the junction held 12 bases outside the gene matches.

The chain uses TRBV18 and TRBJ1-3, with a possible D match to TRBD1 (5 bases). The CDR3 totals 19 residues. V was clipped by 6 bases and J by 0 bases, with 24 bases between them. The germline gives CDR1 KGHSH, CDR2 LQKENI. For the CDR3, the DNA is TGTGCCAGCTCGCCCCGGGACTCACTTTCAGGGCGCTCTGGAAACACCATATATTTT. Protein: CASSPRDSLSGRSGNTIYF.

The chain joins TRBV15 to TRBJ2-7; D unresolved. Germline CDR1 LNHNV, CDR2 YYDKDF (reference sequence). V gave up 0 bases and J gave up 5 bases, with 11 bases separating them. This CDR3 has 14 residues. The CDR3 here is CATSRDASGDEQYF. CDR3 coding DNA: TGTGCCACCAGCAGAGATGCCTCCGGAGACGAGCAGTACTTC.

In this sample, this clone turned up once. The chain employs TRBV29-1 and TRBJ2-5; the D gene is possibly TRBD2 (5 bases). The ends were cut back, 1 base at V and 5 bases at J, with 11 bases in the middle. From germline, CDR1 is SQVTM and CDR2 ANQGSEA. There are 13 residues in the CDR3. CDR3 in DNA: TGCAGCGTTGAAGGGTGGAGAGGGGAGACCCAGTACTTC. This encodes CSVEGWRGETQYF.

The chain couples TRBV5-1 to TRBJ2-1; perhaps TRBD2 as D (5 bases). Trimming shortened V by 3 bases and J by 0 bases, and 10 bases separated the two germline ends. This CDR3 region has 15 residues. CDR1 is SGHRS and CDR2 is YFSETQ in the germline V gene. The CDR3 loop reads CASSSLLASYNEQFF. The CDR3 bases are TGCGCCAGCAGCTCCCTGCTAGCCTCCTACAATGAGCAGTTCTTC.

V and J are TRBV5-1 and TRBJ2-2, with 9 bases identical to TRBD1. Germline trimming cut 4 bases from V and 3 bases from J; bases unmatched to any gene: 4. Germline assignment: CDR1 SGHRS and CDR2 YFSETQ. This CDR3 contains 15 residues. Written as DNA, the CDR3 is TGCGCCAGCAGCCCGGGACAGGGAGACACCGGGGAGCTGTTTTTT. This encodes CASSPGQGDTGELFF.

The chain recombines TRBV6-1 with TRBJ2-4, with 7 bases lining up with TRBD1. The germline V gene has CDR1 MNHNS and CDR2 SASEGT. With 5 bases clipped from V and 6 bases from J, the junction kept 7 bases outside the gene matches. CDR3 size: 14 residues. This CDR3 reads CASSRQGTINIQYF. The CDR3 DNA is TGTGCCAGCAGTCGACAGGGTACGATAAACATTCAGTACTTC.